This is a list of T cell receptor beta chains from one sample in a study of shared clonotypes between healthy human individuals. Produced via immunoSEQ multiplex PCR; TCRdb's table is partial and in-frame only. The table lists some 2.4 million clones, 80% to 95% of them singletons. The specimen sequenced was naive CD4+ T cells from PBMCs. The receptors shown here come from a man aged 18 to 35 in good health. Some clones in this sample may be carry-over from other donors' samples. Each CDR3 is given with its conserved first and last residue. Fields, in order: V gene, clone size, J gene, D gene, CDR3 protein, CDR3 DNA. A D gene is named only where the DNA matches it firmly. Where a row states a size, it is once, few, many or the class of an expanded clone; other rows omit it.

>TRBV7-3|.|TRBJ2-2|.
CASSLDRPGTGELFF
TGTGCCAGCAGCTTGGACCGGCCGGGCACCGGGGAGCTGTTTTTT
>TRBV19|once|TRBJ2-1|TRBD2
CASKSLAGYDEQFF
TGTGCCAGTAAGTCCCTAGCGGGCTATGATGAGCAGTTCTTC
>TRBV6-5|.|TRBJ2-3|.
CASSHASGLDTQYF
TGTGCCAGCAGTCACGCGAGCGGGCTCGATACGCAGTATTTT
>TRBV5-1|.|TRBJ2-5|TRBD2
CASSLGLANQETQYF
TGCGCCAGCAGCTTGGGACTAGCCAACCAAGAGACCCAGTACTTC
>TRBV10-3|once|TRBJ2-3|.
CAISESARASTDTQYF
TGTGCCATCAGTGAGTCGGCCAGAGCTAGCACAGATACGCAGTATTTT
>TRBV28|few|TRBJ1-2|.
CASSWGPYGYTF
TGTGCCAGCAGCTGGGGGCCCTATGGCTACACCTTC
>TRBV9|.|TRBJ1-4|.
CASSVTISTPEWNEKLFF
TGTGCCAGCAGCGTAACTATCTCGACCCCGGAATGGAATGAAAAACTGTTTTTT
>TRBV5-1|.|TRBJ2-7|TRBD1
CASSWGTDSYEQYF
TGCGCCAGCAGCTGGGGGACAGACTCCTACGAGCAGTACTTC
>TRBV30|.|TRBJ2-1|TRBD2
CAWSGELAGEQFF
TGTGCCTGGAGTGGAGAACTAGCGGGTGAGCAGTTCTTC
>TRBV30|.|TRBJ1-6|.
CAWSFDDSHNSPLHF
TGTGCCTGGAGTTTCGACGACAGTCATAATTCACCCCTCCACTTT
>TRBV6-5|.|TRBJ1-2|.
CASSPEKAVGYTF
TGTGCCAGCAGCCCTGAGAAGGCAGTCGGCTACACCTTC
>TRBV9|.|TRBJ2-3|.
CASSVVPETDTQYF
TGTGCCAGCAGCGTAGTGCCCGAGACAGATACGCAGTATTTT
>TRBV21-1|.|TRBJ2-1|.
CASSKVRGFSYNEQFF
TGTGCCAGCAGCAAAGTGCGAGGGTTCTCCTACAATGAGCAGTTCTTC
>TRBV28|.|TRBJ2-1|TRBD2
CASSLGVRGRANGNEQFF
TGTGCCAGCAGTCTTGGGGTGCGCGGGAGGGCCAACGGCAATGAGCAGTTCTTC
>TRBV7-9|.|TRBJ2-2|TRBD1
CASSQTPATGAGELFF
TGTGCCAGCAGCCAAACTCCCGCTACAGGGGCCGGGGAGCTGTTTTTT
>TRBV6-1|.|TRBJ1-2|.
CASSEAGQGRGGYTF
TGTGCCAGCAGTGAAGCAGGGCAGGGGAGAGGAGGCTACACCTTC
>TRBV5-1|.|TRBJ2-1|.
CASSLVSGGHNEQFF
TGCGCCAGCAGCTTGGTGAGTGGCGGGCACAATGAGCAGTTCTTC
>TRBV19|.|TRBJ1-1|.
CASTFLGGGYTEAFF
TGTGCCAGTACCTTCCTGGGTGGGGGCTACACTGAAGCTTTCTTT
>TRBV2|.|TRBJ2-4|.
CASSDPRAKNIQYF
TGTGCCAGCAGTGACCCGAGAGCCAAAAATATTCAGTACTTC
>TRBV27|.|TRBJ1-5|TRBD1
CASSLNRGSNQPQHF
TGTGCCAGCAGCCTGAACAGGGGAAGCAATCAGCCCCAGCATTTT
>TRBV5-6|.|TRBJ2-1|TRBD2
CASSLYVAGMPPYNEQFF
TGTGCCAGCAGCTTGTACGTAGCGGGGATGCCACCCTACAATGAGCAGTTCTTC
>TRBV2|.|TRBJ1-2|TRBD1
CASSEQGVNYGYTF
TGTGCCAGCAGTGAACAGGGGGTTAACTATGGCTACACCTTC
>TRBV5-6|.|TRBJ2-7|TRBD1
CASSLRQGTYEQYF
TGTGCCAGCAGCTTACGACAGGGCACCTACGAGCAGTACTTC
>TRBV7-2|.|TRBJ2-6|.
CASSLGISGANVLTF
TGTGCCAGCAGCTTAGGGATCTCTGGGGCCAACGTCCTGACTTTC
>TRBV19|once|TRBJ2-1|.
CASSADRSYNEQFF
TGTGCCAGTAGTGCTGATAGGTCCTACAATGAGCAGTTCTTC
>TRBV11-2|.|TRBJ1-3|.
CASSFNRAGNTIYF
TGTGCCAGCAGCTTTAACAGGGCTGGAAACACCATATATTTT
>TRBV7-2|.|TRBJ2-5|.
CASSLGPGRGETQYF
TGTGCCAGCAGCTTAGGCCCGGGGCGCGGGGAGACCCAGTACTTC
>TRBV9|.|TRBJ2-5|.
CASSVGPGETQYF
TGTGCCAGCAGCGTAGGTCCCGGGGAGACCCAGTACTTC
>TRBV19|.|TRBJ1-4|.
CASRTASGAGKLFF
TGTGCCAGTAGGACCGCTTCGGGGGCTGGAAAACTGTTTTTT
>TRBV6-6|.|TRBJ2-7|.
CASTPHPQWAYEQYF
TGTGCCAGCACCCCCCACCCGCAGTGGGCCTACGAGCAGTACTTC
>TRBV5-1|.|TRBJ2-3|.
CASSFVRGNTDTQYF
TGCGCCAGCAGCTTCGTTCGGGGGAACACAGATACGCAGTATTTT
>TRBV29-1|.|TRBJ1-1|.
CSVSGGTNTEAFF
TGCAGCGTTTCGGGAGGGACGAACACTGAAGCTTTCTTT
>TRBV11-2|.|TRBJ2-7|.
CASSLYGSKAYEQYF
TGTGCCAGCAGCTTATACGGGTCGAAGGCGTACGAGCAGTACTTC
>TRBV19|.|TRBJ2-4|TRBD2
CASSIPVHGTSGRVGENIQYF
TGTGCCAGTAGTATCCCGGTTCATGGGACTAGCGGGAGGGTAGGAGAAAACATTCAGTACTTC
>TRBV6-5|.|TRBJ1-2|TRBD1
CASSWTGAAYGYTF
TGTGCCAGCAGTTGGACAGGGGCGGCCTATGGCTACACCTTC